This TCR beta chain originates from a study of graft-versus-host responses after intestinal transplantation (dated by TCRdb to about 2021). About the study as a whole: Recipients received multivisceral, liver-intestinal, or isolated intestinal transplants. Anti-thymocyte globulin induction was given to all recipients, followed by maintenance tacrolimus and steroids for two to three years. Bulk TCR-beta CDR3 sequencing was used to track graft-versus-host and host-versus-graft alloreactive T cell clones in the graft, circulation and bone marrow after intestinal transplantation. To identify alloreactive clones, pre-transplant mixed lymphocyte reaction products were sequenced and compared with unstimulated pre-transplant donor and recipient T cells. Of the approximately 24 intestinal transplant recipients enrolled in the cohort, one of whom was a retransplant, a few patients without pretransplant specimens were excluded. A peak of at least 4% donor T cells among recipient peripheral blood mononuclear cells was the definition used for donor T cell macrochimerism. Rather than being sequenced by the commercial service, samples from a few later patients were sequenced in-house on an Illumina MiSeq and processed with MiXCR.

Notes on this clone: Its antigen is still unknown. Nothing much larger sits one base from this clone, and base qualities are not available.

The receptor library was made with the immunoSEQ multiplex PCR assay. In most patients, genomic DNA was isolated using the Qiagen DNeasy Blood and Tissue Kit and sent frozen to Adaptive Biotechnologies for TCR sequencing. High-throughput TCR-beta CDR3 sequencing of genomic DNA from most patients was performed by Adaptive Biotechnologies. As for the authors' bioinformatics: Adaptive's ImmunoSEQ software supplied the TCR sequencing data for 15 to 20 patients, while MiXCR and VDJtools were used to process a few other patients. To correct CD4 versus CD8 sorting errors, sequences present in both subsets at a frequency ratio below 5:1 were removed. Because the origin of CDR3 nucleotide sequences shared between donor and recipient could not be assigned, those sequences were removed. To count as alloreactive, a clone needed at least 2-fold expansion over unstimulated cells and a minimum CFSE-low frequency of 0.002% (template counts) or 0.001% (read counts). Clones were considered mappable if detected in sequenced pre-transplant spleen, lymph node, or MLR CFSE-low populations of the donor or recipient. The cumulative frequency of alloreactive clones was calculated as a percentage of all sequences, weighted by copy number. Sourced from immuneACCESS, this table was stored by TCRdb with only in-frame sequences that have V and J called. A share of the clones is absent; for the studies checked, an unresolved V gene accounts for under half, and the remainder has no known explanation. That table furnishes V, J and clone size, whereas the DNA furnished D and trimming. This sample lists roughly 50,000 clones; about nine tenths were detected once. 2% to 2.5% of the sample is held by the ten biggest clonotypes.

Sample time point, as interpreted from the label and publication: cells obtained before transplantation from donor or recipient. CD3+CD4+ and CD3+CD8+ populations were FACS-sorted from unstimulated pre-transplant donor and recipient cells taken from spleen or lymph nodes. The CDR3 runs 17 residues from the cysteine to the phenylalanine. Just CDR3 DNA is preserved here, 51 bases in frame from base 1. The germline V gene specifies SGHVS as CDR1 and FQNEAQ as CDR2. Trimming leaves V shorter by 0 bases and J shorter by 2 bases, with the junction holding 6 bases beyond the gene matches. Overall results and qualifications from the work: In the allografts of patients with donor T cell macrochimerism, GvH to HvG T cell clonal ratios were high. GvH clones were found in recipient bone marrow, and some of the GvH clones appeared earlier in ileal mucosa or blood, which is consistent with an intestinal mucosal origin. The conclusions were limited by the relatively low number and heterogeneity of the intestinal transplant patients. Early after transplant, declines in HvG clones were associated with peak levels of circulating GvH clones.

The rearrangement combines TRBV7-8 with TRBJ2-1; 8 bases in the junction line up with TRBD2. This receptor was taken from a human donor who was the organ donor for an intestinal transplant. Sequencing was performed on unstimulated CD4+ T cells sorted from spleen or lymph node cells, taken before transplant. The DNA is TGTGCCAGCAGCTTAGCGCTAAACGGGAGGGCCTACAATGAGCAGTTCTTC. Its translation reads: CASSLALNGRAYNEQFF.